The 29 T cell receptor beta chains below come from one sample, sequenced in a study of blood T cell repertoires in COVID-19 (dated by TCRdb to the early 2020s). Library method: the immunoSEQ multiplex PCR assay. TCRdb limited this immuneACCESS table to in-frame rearrangements with V and J called. A share of clones is missing; checked studies link under half to unresolved V genes, and the rest is unexplained. Here the sample has fewer than 90,000 clones; about 95% occur a single time. The biggest ten clones account for 4% to 5.5% of the sample. Material for sequencing was peripheral blood. These receptor sequences come from a human donor with active COVID-19. The donor label of this sample is uncertain.

This chain links TRBV28 with TRBJ1-1; 8 positions match TRBD1. The CDR3 extends over 12 amino acids. The V segment lost 10 bases and the J segment 10 bases; nucleotides outside the gene matches: 11. The V gene's germline CDR1 is MDHEN and CDR2 SYDVKM. CDR3: CATGQGPRRAFF. CDR3 DNA sequence: TGTGCCACAGGACAGGGCCCTCGAAGAGCTTTCTTT.

V is TRBV10-3 and J is TRBJ2-7; TRBD1 is a possible D gene (6 bases). Trimming took 6 bases from V and 3 from J, leaving 18 bases between them. From germline, CDR1 is ENHRY and CDR2 SYGVKD. The CDR3 loop spans 15 amino acids. The CDR3 region is CAIRPTAGTLYEQYF. The DNA of the CDR3 is TGTGCCATCAGGCCAACCGCCGGGACACTCTACGAGCAGTACTTC.

V and J are TRBV7-2 and TRBJ2-7, with 8 bases aligning to TRBD2. There are 19 residues in the CDR3. The V segment lost 2 bases and the J segment 2 bases; nucleotides outside the gene matches: 17. Germline V gene data show CDR1 as SGHTA and CDR2 as FQGNSA. The CDR3: CASSLFAFRGTGLAYEQYF. The CDR3 bases are TGTGCCAGCAGCTTATTCGCTTTTCGAGGGACGGGACTAGCCTACGAGCAGTACTTC.

The rearrangement links TRBV7-9 to TRBJ1-6; TRBD1 matches at 7 bases. The CDR3 length is 14 residues. Germline V gene data show CDR1 as SEHNR and CDR2 as FQNEAQ (reference sequence). Unmatched junction bases numbered 5, after V lost 2 bases and J lost 10 bases. The CDR3 protein is CASSLRQGGSPLHF. CDR3 coding DNA: TGTGCCAGCAGCTTACGACAGGGAGGCTCACCCCTCCACTTT. Drawing the rest from reference TRBV7-9 and TRBJ1-6, the complete variable domain is DTGVSQNPRHKITKRGQNVTFRCDPISEHNRLYWYRQTLGQGPEFLTYFQNEAQLEKSRLLSDRFSAERPKGSFSTLEIQRTEQGDSAMYLCASSLRQGGSPLHFGNGTRLTVT.

The CDR3 DNA is TGTGCCAGCACCGGAACAGGCGCTAAAGAAGCTTTCTTT. This codes for CASTGTGAKEAFF. The chain carries TRBV2 and TRBJ1-1, with D tentatively TRBD1 (5 bases). Trimming cost V 7 bases and J 8 bases, with 17 bases left between them. Germline V gene data show CDR1 as SNHLY and CDR2 as FYNNEI. The CDR3 length is 13 residues.

The chain combines TRBV28 with TRBJ2-1; D is unresolved. In germline, CDR1 is MDHEN, CDR2 SYDVKM. V was clipped by 1 base and J by 7 bases, with 11 bases between them. The CDR3 extends over 14 amino acids. The DNA of the CDR3 is TGTGCCAGCAGTTTATCCGGAGTTTCGAATGAGCAGTTCTTC. This gives the protein CASSLSGVSNEQFF. The whole variable domain, remainder taken from reference TRBV28 and TRBJ2-1, is DVKVTQSSRYLVKRTGEKVFLECVQDMDHENMFWYRQDPGLGLRLIYFSYDVKMKEKGDIPEGYSVSREKKERFSLILESASTNQTSMYLCASSLSGVSNEQFFGPGTRLTVL.

This rearrangement joins TRBV2 to TRBJ2-3, with D possibly matching TRBD2 (6 bases). V lost 8 bases, J lost 2 bases, and 17 bases lay in between. From germline, CDR1 is SNHLY and CDR2 FYNNEI. The CDR3 length is 15 residues. The CDR3 loop reads CASPEEGSLTDTQYF. The DNA of the CDR3 is TGTGCCAGCCCCGAGGAGGGCTCCCTCACAGATACGCAGTATTTT.

The V and J genes are TRBV18 and TRBJ2-1, with TRBD1 as a possible D gene (6 bases). CDR3 length equals 15 residues. In germline, CDR1 is KGHSH, CDR2 LQKENI. The V gene lost 8 bases and the J gene lost 2 bases, with 16 bases spanning the gap. The CDR3 DNA is TGTGCCAGCGCTACCGGGACAACCACCTACAATGAGCAGTTCTTC. Amino acid sequence: CASATGTTTYNEQFF.

This clone was recorded once. V and J are TRBV5-6 and TRBJ2-7; D perhaps matches TRBD1 (5 bases). The V end was cut by 3 bases, the J end by 5 bases, with 15 bases between. Germline V gene sequence: CDR1 SGHDT, CDR2 YYEEEE. The CDR3 sequence is 14 residues long. CDR3 sequence reads: CASSYELDRDEQYF. Written as DNA, the CDR3 is TGTGCCAGCAGCTACGAGTTAGACAGAGACGAGCAGTACTTC. Together with reference TRBV5-6 and TRBJ2-7, the CDR3 gives the full variable domain: DAGVTQSPTHLIKTRGQQVTLRCSPKSGHDTVSWYQQALGQGPQFIFQYYEEEERQRGNFPDRFSGHQFPNYSSELNVNALLLGDSALYLCASSYELDRDEQYFGPGTRLTVT.

V gene TRBV5-1 combines with J gene TRBJ2-6; D is unresolved. Trimming stripped 7 bases from V and 0 bases from J, with 8 bases between. CDR1 is SGHRS, CDR2 YFSETQ, per germline. The CDR3 extends over 14 amino acids. For the CDR3, the DNA is TGCGCCAGCCTACCCGCCTCTGGGGCCAACGTCCTGACTTTC. Amino acids: CASLPASGANVLTF. The variable domain in full, completed from reference TRBV5-1 and TRBJ2-6, reads KAGVTQTPRYLIKTRGQQVTLSCSPISGHRSVSWYQQTPGQGLQFLFEYFSETQRNKGNFPGRFSGRQFSNSRSEMNVSTLELGDSALYLCASLPASGANVLTFGAGSRLTVL.

This chain links TRBV25-1 with TRBJ2-5, with a tentative D call TRBD1 (6 bases). Trimming removed 3 bases at V and 2 bases at J, with 10 bases between. The CDR3 totals 14 residues. Looked up from germline, CDR1 is MGHDK and CDR2 is SYGVNS. The CDR3 region has the DNA TGTGCCAGCAGTGATTACAGGGATCAAGAGACCCAGTACTTC. Protein: CASSDYRDQETQYF.

The gene calls are TRBV9 and TRBJ1-5; 7 nucleotides line up with TRBD1. V was pared by 4 bases and J by 0 bases, with 4 bases of the junction left unmatched. The CDR3 runs 15 residues. CDR1 and CDR2 from the germline V gene are SGDLS and YYNGEE. The CDR3 here is CASSMTGTSNQPQHF. The CDR3 region has the DNA TGTGCCAGCAGCATGACAGGGACTAGCAATCAGCCCCAGCATTTT.

This chain uses TRBV5-1 with TRBJ2-3; 11 nucleotides agree with TRBD2. The CDR3 spans 15 residues. Per germline, CDR1 SGHRS and CDR2 YFSETQ. V lost 4 bases to trimming and J lost 4 bases; unmatched junction nucleotides: 5. The CDR3 spells CASSITSGSSDTQYF. The CDR3, as DNA: TGCGCCAGCAGCATCACTAGCGGGAGCTCAGATACGCAGTATTTT.

The gene calls are TRBV5-1 and TRBJ2-5; weak D call: TRBD1 (6 bases). Trimming took off 0 bases at V and 5 bases at J, with 11 bases between the two ends. The germline gives CDR1 SGHRS, CDR2 YFSETQ. The CDR3 extends over 14 amino acids. CDR3 coding DNA: TGCGCCAGCAGCTTGGTGGGGGCCGGGGAGACCCAGTACTTC. Translating it yields CASSLVGAGETQYF.

The chain combines TRBV7-9 with TRBJ2-7; 9 nucleotides agree with TRBD2. The CDR3 sequence is 15 residues long. J was trimmed by 6 bases and V by 5 bases; bases with no gene match: 11. Germline CDR1 SEHNR, CDR2 FQNEAQ (reference sequence). The CDR3 sequence is CASSLRAGGNLEQYF. DNA of the CDR3: TGTGCCAGCAGCCTCCGGGCGGGAGGGAACCTCGAGCAGTACTTC.

CDR3 DNA: TGTGCCAGCAGCCATAGAAGTAACGAGCAGTACTTC. Protein: CASSHRSNEQYF. The V call is TRBV14, the J call TRBJ2-7; D not certain. Germline V gives CDR1 SGHDN, CDR2 FVKESK. This CDR3 has 12 amino acids. V shed 3 bases and J shed 5 bases, with 8 bases lying between them.

V is TRBV29-1 and J is TRBJ2-7; a weak D match, TRBD1 (8 bases). Germline V gene data show CDR1 as SQVTM and CDR2 as ANQGSEA. Trimming removed 3 bases from V and 2 bases from J, with 11 bases in between. The CDR3 loop spans 13 amino acids. CDR3 DNA sequence: TGCAGCGTTGACACAGGGGGGGCCTACGAGCAGTACTTC. The encoded protein is CSVDTGGAYEQYF.

The V and J genes are TRBV5-1 and TRBJ2-5, with TRBD2 matching over 9 bases. Germline CDR1 reads SGHRS; CDR2 reads YFSETQ. V was clipped by 1 base and J by 5 bases; unmatched bases: 9. The CDR3 is 16 amino acids. CDR3 bases: TGCGCCAGCAGCTTGCCGGGCGGGGGGGCGGTCGAGACCCAGTACTTC. This sequence encodes CASSLPGGGAVETQYF.

The chain recombines TRBV6-5 with TRBJ1-3, with D possibly being TRBD1 (6 bases). The germline V gene has CDR1 MNHEY and CDR2 SVGAGI. V was trimmed by 4 bases and J by 0 bases, leaving 13 bases between them. This CDR3 comprises 16 residues. In nucleotides, the CDR3 is TGTGCCAGCAGTTGGGGTACAGGGAACTCTGGAAACACCATATATTTT. As protein: CASSWGTGNSGNTIYF.

The chain recombines TRBV3-1 (or the pseudogene TRBV3-2) with TRBJ1-2, with TRBD1 matching 7 bases. This CDR3 contains 16 residues. Per the germline V gene, CDR1 is LGHDT and CDR2 is YNNKEL (reference sequence). V lost 2 bases and J lost 1; bases outside the gene matches: 7. In DNA, the CDR3 is TGTGCCAGCAGCCAAACCGGGACAGCAAATAACTATGGCTACACCTTC. Amino acids: CASSQTGTANNYGYTF.

This clone was detected once. This chain connects TRBV23-1 to TRBJ2-3, with TRBD1 matching 8 bases. TRBV23-1 qualifies as an ORF whose function is uncertain. CDR3 size: 16 residues. After removal of 4 bases from V and 1 base from J, the junction contained 7 bases not matched to a gene. CDR3 DNA: TGCGCCAGCAGTCGGGATGTGGGACAGGGCACAGATACGCAGTATTTT. As protein: CASSRDVGQGTDTQYF.

The rearrangement uses TRBV6-2 or TRBV6-3 and TRBJ2-3; 11 positions match TRBD2. V trimming: 6 bases; J trimming: 0 bases; junction bases outside the gene matches: 5. The CDR3 runs 16 residues. CDR1 is MNHEY, CDR2 SVGEGT, per germline. The CDR3 DNA follows: TGTGCCAGCAGCCCTAGCGGGAGGCTTAGCACAGATACGCAGTATTTT. It encodes CASSPSGRLSTDTQYF.

To note about this clone: One end of the junction is discordant with germline, which a read error may explain. The chain is built from TRBV6-4 and TRBJ1-5, with 9 bases aligning to TRBD1. Germline lookup yields CDR1 MRHNA and CDR2 SNTAGT. This CDR3 spans 19 amino acids. CDR3 region: CASSDYRGLLLHSNQPQHF. CDR3 nucleotides: TGTGCCAGCAGCGACTACAGGGGGCTACTCCTCCATAGCAATCAGCCCCAGCATTTT.

The chain is built from TRBV6-2 or TRBV6-3 and TRBJ1-2; no definite D call. Germline CDR1 MNHEY, CDR2 SVGEGT. This CDR3 is 14 amino acids long. Trimming left V 2 bases short and J 8 bases short, with 15 bases between. The CDR3 nucleotides are TGTGCCAGCAGTTACGCAGGTTTTGGGAGCGGCTACACCTTC. It specifies CASSYAGFGSGYTF.

V gene TRBV11-3 combines with J gene TRBJ1-6; 10 nucleotides align to TRBD1. Looked up from germline, CDR1 is SGHNT and CDR2 is YENEEA. V lost 4 bases, J lost 10 bases, and 16 bases stayed unmatched. The CDR3 has 18 residues. This CDR3 reads CASSSARDRGHQNSPLHF. The CDR3, as DNA: TGTGCCAGCAGCTCCGCCCGGGACAGGGGACACCAAAACTCACCCCTCCACTTT.

The CDR3 region is CASRPTVTTGELFF. Written as DNA, the CDR3 is TGTGCCAGCAGACCGACAGTGACCACCGGGGAGCTGTTTTTT. The chain employs TRBV27 and TRBJ2-2; D perhaps matches TRBD1 (5 bases). This CDR3 is built from 14 residues. CDR1 MNHEY and CDR2 SMNVEV come from the germline V gene (reference sequence). Trimming stripped 6 bases from V and 4 bases from J, with 12 bases between.

CDR3 loop: CASSQPPSGVYEQFF. The DNA for the CDR3 is TGCGCCAGCAGCCAACCGCCTAGCGGGGTCTATGAGCAGTTCTTC. The chain has TRBV4-1 and TRBJ2-1; 9 nucleotides agree with TRBD2. Germline V gives CDR1 MGHRA, CDR2 YSYEKL. The V and J ends lost 2 bases and 8 bases, in that order; junction bases with no gene match: 7. The CDR3 contains 15 residues.

This clone is a singleton in its sample. The chain combines TRBV3-1 (or the pseudogene TRBV3-2) with TRBJ1-1; TRBD1 matches 7 bases. There are 14 residues in the CDR3. From germline, CDR1 is LGHDT and CDR2 YNNKEL (reference sequence). V lost 5 bases to trimming and J lost 3 bases; unmatched junction nucleotides: 6. This CDR3 reads CASSSRGSDTEAFF. CDR3 DNA sequence: TGTGCCAGCAGCTCCAGGGGGAGCGACACTGAAGCTTTCTTT.

This sequence joins TRBV19 and TRBJ2-3; 7 bases match TRBD2. The CDR3 consists of 16 residues. Germline trimming cut 2 bases from V and 1 base from J; bases unmatched to any gene: 6. The germline V gene has CDR1 LNHDA and CDR2 SQIVND (reference sequence). CDR3 in amino acids: CASSIISGGGTDTQYF. The CDR3 DNA reads TGTGCCAGTAGTATAATTTCGGGGGGAGGCACAGATACGCAGTATTTT.